This T cell receptor (beta chain) comes out of a study of shared clonotypes between healthy human individuals. This CDR3 is built from 16 residues. Germline CDR1 MDHEN, CDR2 SYDVKM. J was trimmed by 6 bases and V by 4 bases; bases with no gene match: 5. Sequencing was performed with immunoSEQ multiplex PCR; in TCRdb, only in-frame clones are kept and a portion is missing. There are 2 million to 2.5 million clones in the sample; 85% to 95% occur only once, and 0.35% to 0.45% lies in the top ten. This clonotype was obtained from a man between 18 and 29 years old in good health. Some clones in this sample may be carry-over from other donors' samples. What was sequenced was naive CD4+ T cells from PBMCs. Subset of the sample: CD45RA+ positively selected. The rearrangement joins TRBV28 to TRBJ2-1; 14 nucleotides line up with TRBD2. CDR3 bases: TGTGCCAGCAGTTCCCTGACTAGCGGGAGGGTCAATGAGCAGTTCTTC. Encoded protein: CASSSLTSGRVNEQFF.